This T cell receptor beta chain was recorded in a study of OX40 agonist ivuxolimab in advanced cancers. Study-wide context: Of mixed ages from roughly 23 to 85 and averaging approximately 60 years, the group was more than 65% male.

Assay used: immunoSEQ multiplex PCR; TCRdb lists only in-frame clones, some missing. The data contain about 77,000 clones, approximately 82% of them singletons. The CDR3 contains 17 residues. The V and J ends lost 4 bases and 1 base, in that order; junction bases with no gene match: 6. Germline V gives CDR1 SGHDT, CDR2 YYEEEE. In this sample, this clone turned up a few times. Its antigen is currently unknown. Study-level results: Some patients who did not respond also had low normalized T-cell clonal expansion. The authors did not determine the antigen specificity of the expanded peripheral T cells.

This chain connects TRBV5-6 to TRBJ2-6; 9 nucleotides match TRBD1. The source material was CD4+ or CD8+ T cells sorted from blood, sampled in a trial of the OX40 agonist ivuxolimab. The source of this sequence is an adult with an advanced solid tumor such as melanoma, head and neck, liver or kidney cancer. The CDR3 DNA sequence: TGTGCCAGCAGCGAGGACAGGGGATTTTCTGGGGCCAACGTCCTGACTTTC. Translating gives CASSEDRGFSGANVLTF.